Below are 19 T cell receptor beta chains sequenced from a single sample in a study of identical twins. One entry per CDR3 protein results from TCRdb running MiXCR on the 5' RACE reads. The sample carries about 190,000 distinct CDR3 sequences, less than 20% recorded once. The same data also went into a second study, on T cells expressing NK-cell markers.

The sequencing sample was made of CD8+ T cells sorted from blood. These TCRs come from a young woman in good health.

The CDR3 DNA follows: TGTGCCACCCACAAGGGGGACCACAATGAGCAGTTCTTC. As protein: CATHKGDHNEQFF. The chain couples TRBV15 to TRBJ2-1; weak D call: TRBD1 (6 bases). V shed 8 bases and J shed 5 bases, with 13 bases lying between them. CDR3 size: 13 residues. Per the germline V gene, CDR1 is LNHNV and CDR2 is YYDKDF (reference sequence).

The chain couples TRBV11-2 to TRBJ2-3, with TRBD2 matching over 12 bases. The CDR3 spans 16 residues. V shed 5 bases, J shed 2 bases, and the junction held 5 bases outside the gene matches. Per germline, CDR1 SGHAT and CDR2 FQNNGV. CDR3 in DNA: TGTGCCAGCAGCCCTGCTAGCGGGAGGGCCACAGATACGCAGTATTTT. Encoded protein: CASSPASGRATDTQYF. The variable domain in full, completed from reference TRBV11-2 and TRBJ2-3, reads EAGVAQSPRYKIIEKRQSVAFWCNPISGHATLYWYQQILGQGPKLLIQFQNNGVVDDSQLPKDRFSAERLKGVDSTLKIQPAKLEDSAVYLCASSPASGRATDTQYFGPGTRLTVL.

This clonotype was counted only a few times. This chain connects TRBV11-2 to TRBJ2-2, with 12 bases identical to TRBD2. CDR3 length equals 18 residues. V was clipped by 3 bases and J by 6 bases; unmatched bases: 11. Germline V gene lookup returns CDR1 SGHAT and CDR2 FQNNGV. The CDR3: CASSFPLTSGSRAGELFF. Written as DNA, the CDR3 is TGTGCCAGCAGCTTCCCCCTGACTAGCGGGAGTAGGGCCGGGGAGCTGTTTTTT.

This clonotype was picked up many times. The chain combines TRBV12-3 or TRBV12-4 with TRBJ2-7; TRBD2 might be the D (5 bases). V lost 3 bases and J 2 bases, leaving 5 bases between the germline ends. This CDR3 comprises 12 residues. The CDR3 is CASSFGAYEQYF. CDR3 DNA: TGTGCCAGCAGTTTCGGGGCCTACGAGCAGTACTTC.

This clonotype was observed a few times. This chain joins TRBV10-2 and TRBJ2-7, with D hard to call. Germline V gene data show CDR1 as WSHSY and CDR2 as SAAADI. CDR3 length: 13 amino acids. Trimming shortened V by 8 bases and J by 7 bases, and 18 bases separated the two germline ends. The CDR3 loop is CASSIVSGQEQYF. The CDR3 nucleotides read TGCGCCAGCTCGATTGTCTCTGGGCAGGAGCAGTACTTC.

This clonotype occurred a few times. The rearrangement joins TRBV11-2 to TRBJ2-3; weak D call: TRBD1 (5 bases). The CDR3 has 15 amino acids. Trimming took off 3 bases at V and 2 bases at J, with 12 bases between the two ends. The V gene's germline CDR1 is SGHAT and CDR2 FQNNGV. In DNA form, the CDR3 reads TGTGCCAGCAGCTTTAGGTGGGGCGACACAGATACGCAGTATTTT. This gives the protein CASSFRWGDTDTQYF.

This clonotype was found a few times. The rearrangement joins TRBV12-3 or TRBV12-4 to TRBJ1-2; D gene uncertain. CDR3 length equals 12 residues. The V gene lost 3 bases and the J gene lost 2 bases, with 4 bases spanning the gap. CDR3 nucleotides: TGTGCCAGCAGTTTCAGGAACTATGGCTACACCTTC. Protein: CASSFRNYGYTF.

The V call is TRBV6-2 or TRBV6-3, the J call TRBJ2-3; D remains unclear. This CDR3 region has 13 residues. Germline V gene sequence: CDR1 MNHEY, CDR2 SVGEGT. V lost 7 bases to trimming and J lost 4 bases, with 12 bases between them. This CDR3 reads CASTLTPADTQYF. CDR3 DNA: TGTGCCAGCACTCTGACTCCGGCAGATACGCAGTATTTT.

The rearrangement uses TRBV7-9 and TRBJ2-7; D unresolved. The CDR3 covers 16 residues. Trimming left V 5 bases short and J 2 bases short, with 19 bases between. Germline V gives CDR1 SEHNR, CDR2 FQNEAQ (reference sequence). The CDR3 is CASSHPASANTYEQYF. The DNA for the CDR3 is TGTGCCAGCAGCCACCCCGCGTCAGCGAACACCTACGAGCAGTACTTC.

As regards this clonotype: A read error may account for a junction end that differs from germline. The V and J genes are TRBV10-3 and TRBJ1-1; D uncertain. Germline-derived CDR1 and CDR2 are ENHRY and SYGVKD. The CDR3 covers 16 residues. This chain's CDR3 is CAISESGTALNTEVFF. Here the CDR3 DNA reads TGTGCCATCAGTGAGTCTGGTACGGCCTTAAACACTGAAGTTTTCTTT.

The chain uses TRBV7-9 and TRBJ1-3; D gene ambiguous. Germline assignment: CDR1 SEHNR and CDR2 FQNEAQ (reference sequence). The CDR3 is 14 amino acids. V dropped 6 bases and J dropped 2 bases, with 11 bases sitting between them. CDR3 DNA sequence: TGTGCCAGCAGGCAAGAGGTAACTGGAAACACCATATATTTT. Its translation is CASRQEVTGNTIYF.

This chain uses TRBV19 with TRBJ1-1; D is unclear. This CDR3 region has 14 residues. Germline V lookup: CDR1 LNHDA, CDR2 SQIVND (reference sequence). V was shortened by 6 bases and J by 1 base, with 12 bases between the two germline ends. CDR3 DNA sequence: TGTGCCAGTAGCCTCCATGGGGAGAACACTGAAGCTTTCTTT. Translated: CASSLHGENTEAFF.

This clonotype turned up a few times. CDR3 loop: CASSPWGGGPDTQYF. The CDR3 DNA sequence: TGTGCCAGCAGCCCTTGGGGCGGGGGGCCAGATACGCAGTATTTT. This chain connects TRBV9 to TRBJ2-3; TRBD2 matches at 8 bases. The trim removed 4 bases at V and 4 bases at J, leaving 8 bases unmatched. CDR3 length equals 15 residues. From germline, CDR1 is SGDLS and CDR2 YYNGEE.

The chain recombines TRBV7-9 with TRBJ1-1; no firm D call. Germline V lookup: CDR1 SEHNR, CDR2 FQNEAQ (reference sequence). This CDR3 is 14 amino acids long. Trimming cost V 7 bases and J 0 bases, with 12 bases left between them. As DNA, the CDR3 is TGTGCCAGCACCTGGACGGGCATGAACACTGAAGCTTTCTTT. It encodes CASTWTGMNTEAFF.

This clonotype appeared a few times. This chain connects TRBV6-1 to TRBJ2-3; D remains unclear. Looked up from germline, CDR1 is MNHNS and CDR2 is SASEGT. Trimming took off 6 bases at V and 2 bases at J, with 15 bases between the two ends. CDR3 length equals 15 residues. The CDR3 DNA follows: TGTGCCAGCAGACTCACTTTCTCTTACACAGATACGCAGTATTTT. As protein: CASRLTFSYTDTQYF.

The J gene is TRBJ2-3, the V gene TRBV7-9, with D tentatively TRBD1 (6 bases). CDR1 and CDR2 from the germline V gene are SEHNR and FQNEAQ (reference sequence). Trimming took 5 bases from V and 0 from J, leaving 18 bases between them. The CDR3 runs 17 residues. CDR3 region: CASSGTRDNPSTDTQYF. As DNA, the CDR3 is TGTGCCAGCAGCGGCACCCGGGACAACCCTAGCACAGATACGCAGTATTTT.

The chain couples TRBV12-3 or TRBV12-4 to TRBJ2-7; 13 bases are a match to TRBD2. V was pared by 6 bases and J by 5 bases, with 7 bases of the junction left unmatched. This CDR3 has 15 residues. The CDR3, as DNA: TGTGCCAGCAGGCCCGGGACTAGCGGGGCCCACGAGCAGTACTTC. This translates into CASRPGTSGAHEQYF.

This clonotype was observed a few times. V is TRBV9 and J is TRBJ2-1; possible D gene TRBD1, 6 bases. CDR3 size: 11 residues. Germline V gene lookup returns CDR1 SGDLS and CDR2 YYNGEE. V lost 8 bases and J 10 bases, leaving 13 bases between the germline ends. The CDR3 is CASRRGKEQFF. In nucleotides, the CDR3 is TGTGCCAGTCGTAGGGGGAAGGAGCAGTTCTTC.

This clonotype has a handful of counts. The V gene is TRBV15, the J gene TRBJ1-1, with 7 bases fitting TRBD1. V was clipped by 8 bases and J by 1 base; unmatched bases: 4. Germline CDR1 reads LNHNV; CDR2 reads YYDKDF (reference sequence). CDR3 length equals 13 residues. In nucleotides, the CDR3 is TGTGCCACCTCAGGGGGGTCGAACACTGAAGCTTTCTTT. Protein: CATSGGSNTEAFF.